This TCR beta chain was profiled in a study of regulatory T cells in long-lasting Graves disease. The CDR3 length is 16 residues. The germline V gene has CDR1 DFQATT and CDR2 SNEGSKA (reference sequence). The V segment lost 6 bases and the J segment 3 bases; nucleotides outside the gene matches: 9. Stated time point: newly diagnosed GD, antithyroid drugs for less than 3 months. PBMCs were the source of the RNA used for TCR sequencing. Relying on iRepertoire HTBI primers and Arm-PCR of CDR3 regions, the team built TCR beta libraries. TCRdb reprocessed the multiplex PCR reads via MiXCR and lists one record per CDR3 protein. The sample lists around 450,000 distinct CDR3 sequences; roughly 16% were seen once. This clonotype was detected many times. This same sample was also taken into another study, of T cells in Graves' hyperthyroidism and ophthalmopathy.

This TCR derives from a man aged 40-49 years with Graves disease. The sequencing used peripheral blood mononuclear cells (PBMCs), collected at new diagnosis, from a patient treated with antithyroid drugs. This chain connects TRBV20-1 to TRBJ2-1; TRBD2 matches at 12 bases. The CDR3 region has the DNA TGCAGTGCCCCGGGACTAGCGGGTAACGACTACAATGAGCAGTTCTTC. This encodes CSAPGLAGNDYNEQFF.